This is a list of T cell receptor beta chains from one sample in a study of shared clonotypes between healthy human individuals. The repertoire was sequenced with immunoSEQ multiplex PCR; TCRdb's copy has only in-frame clones and lacks some. The table records around 2.5 million clones, under 95% of them present only once. Sequences were obtained from naive CD4+ T cells from PBMCs. All receptors derive from a young man in good health. Some clones in this sample may be carry-over from other donors' samples. The CDR3 runs from the conserved cysteine through the conserved F or W. Each record gives: J gene, D gene, clone size, V gene, CDR3 protein, CDR3 DNA. The D gene is left open where the match is weak. Only some rows state a clone size, as once, few, many or a class for expanded clones.

TRBJ2-7 | TRBD2 | - | TRBV10-2 | CASRAGGASYEQYF | TGCGCCAGCAGGGCGGGAGGGGCTTCCTACGAGCAGTACTTC
TRBJ2-2 | - | - | TRBV6-4 | CASRKEAYTGELFF | TGTGCCAGCAGGAAGGAGGCCTACACCGGGGAGCTGTTTTTT
TRBJ1-1 | - | once | TRBV4-2 | CASSREQGLITEAFF | TGTGCCAGCAGCCGGGAACAGGGACTCATTACTGAAGCTTTCTTT
TRBJ1-4 | - | - | TRBV18 | CASSPQKATNEKLFF | TGTGCCAGCTCACCGCAAAAAGCAACTAATGAAAAACTGTTTTTT
TRBJ2-3 | - | - | TRBV5-1 | CASSLSSGIYSTQYF | TGCGCCAGCAGCTTATCCTCCGGGATCTACTCTACGCAGTATTTT
TRBJ2-5 | TRBD2 | - | TRBV5-1 | CASSFQRTSGSMGQETQYF | TGCGCCAGCAGCTTTCAGCGGACTAGCGGGAGTATGGGCCAAGAGACCCAGTACTTC
TRBJ2-6 | - | - | TRBV14 | CASSLTGKTSGANVLTF | TGTGCCAGCAGCCTCACAGGGAAAACCTCTGGGGCCAACGTCCTGACTTTC
TRBJ2-5 | - | - | TRBV7-6 | CASSSQGLRETQYF | TGTGCCAGCAGCTCACAGGGTTTGCGGGAGACCCAGTACTTC
TRBJ2-1 | TRBD2 | - | TRBV7-6 | CASSLVAGGNNEQFF | TGTGCCAGCAGCTTAGTAGCGGGAGGGAACAATGAGCAGTTCTTC
TRBJ2-7 | - | - | TRBV30 | CAWSPGARYEQYF | TGTGCCTGGAGTCCGGGGGCTCGGTACGAGCAGTACTTC
TRBJ1-6 | TRBD1 | - | TRBV4-3 | CASSQDAGGSPLHF | TGCGCCAGCAGCCAAGATGCAGGGGGTTCACCCCTCCACTTT
TRBJ1-5 | - | - | TRBV10-3 | CAIKGGNANQPQHF | TGTGCCATCAAAGGCGGTAATGCCAATCAGCCCCAGCATTTT
TRBJ2-7 | - | - | TRBV21-1 | CASSKGAGGPMTYSYEQYF | TGTGCCAGCAGCAAAGGGGCAGGGGGCCCGATGACTTACTCCTACGAGCAGTACTTC
TRBJ2-2 | - | - | TRBV2 | CASRDVPPGNTGELFF | TGTGCCAGCAGAGACGTCCCCCCGGGAAACACCGGGGAGCTGTTTTTT
TRBJ2-6 | - | once | TRBV5-1 | CASSATGTGANVLTF | TGCGCCAGCAGCGCGACGGGTACTGGGGCCAACGTCCTGACTTTC
TRBJ2-7 | - | - | TRBV28 | CASWSDRTYEQYF | TGTGCCAGCTGGAGTGACAGAACCTACGAGCAGTACTTC
TRBJ2-1 | - | - | TRBV6-1 | CASSQETNYNEQFF | TGTGCCAGTTCACAGGAAACCAACTACAATGAGCAGTTCTTC
TRBJ2-4 | TRBD2 | - | TRBV10-3 | CAISVSASGMGGGIQYF | TGTGCCATCAGTGTTTCTGCTAGCGGGATGGGGGGCGGCATTCAGTACTTC
TRBJ2-3 | - | - | TRBV25-1 | CASSVGGSTDTQYF | TGTGCCAGCAGTGTAGGTGGTAGCACAGATACGCAGTATTTT
TRBJ1-4 | - | once | TRBV27 | CASSFRSSTNEKLFF | TGTGCCAGCAGTTTCAGGAGTTCAACTAATGAAAAACTGTTTTTT
TRBJ2-3 | - | - | TRBV29-1 | CSVESRGGLNTQYF | TGCAGCGTTGAATCCAGGGGAGGTCTGAATACGCAGTATTTT
TRBJ2-1 | - | - | TRBV9 | CASSVGGGPFNEQFF | TGTGCCAGCAGCGTAGGGGGAGGCCCGTTCAATGAGCAGTTCTTC
TRBJ2-7 | TRBD2 | once | TRBV28 | CASSPLQILAGGRYEQYF | TGTGCCAGCAGTCCCTTACAAATTCTAGCGGGAGGAAGGTACGAGCAGTACTTC
TRBJ2-5 | TRBD2 | once | TRBV2 | CASRSSGTNSGETQYF | TGTGCCAGCAGATCTAGCGGGACGAACTCCGGAGAGACCCAGTACTTC
TRBJ1-1 | - | few | TRBV7-9 | CASSFSYGTEAFF | TGTGCCAGCAGCTTTTCATACGGGACTGAAGCTTTCTTT
TRBJ1-3 | - | - | TRBV7-3 | CASSAQGSGNTIYF | TGTGCCAGCAGCGCGCAGGGTTCCGGAAACACCATATATTTT
TRBJ2-1 | TRBD1 | - | TRBV15 | CATSRDVGTGGREQFF | TGTGCCACCAGCAGAGATGTCGGGACAGGAGGAAGAGAGCAGTTCTTC